Below are 20 T cell receptor beta chains sequenced from a single sample in a study of cytomegalovirus exposure and HLA in healthy donors. It was with 60 Vbeta and 13 Jbeta primers that the PCR ran. Sequencing was performed with immunoSEQ multiplex PCR; in TCRdb, only in-frame clones are kept and a portion is missing. The table lists a few hundred thousand clones, roughly 80% of them singletons. The source material was PBMCs. The receptors were gathered from a man aged 30 to 45 in good health and CMV-seronegative.

This chain links TRBV4-1 with TRBJ2-2, with D tentatively TRBD2 (5 bases). The CDR3 spans 16 residues. CDR1 is MGHRA, CDR2 YSYEKL, per germline. V was shortened by 0 bases and J by 4 bases, with 12 bases between the two germline ends. The CDR3 DNA reads TGCGCCAGCAGCCAAGAAACGCGGGTTGGCACCGGGGAGCTGTTTTTT. Encoded protein: CASSQETRVGTGELFF.

This chain links TRBV10-3 with TRBJ2-5, with TRBD2 matching 9 bases. The CDR3 is made up of 12 amino acids. With V trimmed by 10 bases and J by 5 bases, 5 bases remained unmatched. Germline lookup yields CDR1 ENHRY and CDR2 SYGVKD. The CDR3: CASGGARETQYF. The CDR3 DNA sequence: TGTGCCAGCGGGGGGGCCAGGGAGACCCAGTACTTC.

V usage is TRBV5-1 and J usage is TRBJ2-7; 9 positions match TRBD1. The CDR3 is 15 amino acids. Unmatched junction bases numbered 9, after V lost 5 bases and J lost 3 bases. Per the germline V gene, CDR1 is SGHRS and CDR2 is YFSETQ. CDR3 nucleotides: TGCGCCAGCAGTACCACCGGGACAGGGAGCTACGAGCAGTACTTC. Protein product: CASSTTGTGSYEQYF.

The CDR3 DNA sequence: TGTGCCAGCAGTTTTTCAACAGGGGTAGAGACCCAGTACTTC. This translates into CASSFSTGVETQYF. The chain carries TRBV27 and TRBJ2-5; 7 positions match TRBD1. J was trimmed by 4 bases and V by 3 bases; bases with no gene match: 5. Germline V CDR1 and CDR2: MNHEY, SMNVEV (reference sequence). The CDR3 extends over 14 amino acids.

The count of this clone is one. The chain combines TRBV27 with TRBJ2-1; perhaps TRBD2 as D (5 bases). This CDR3 spans 14 amino acids. V lost 0 bases, J lost 7 bases, and 10 bases lay in between. The V gene's germline CDR1 is MNHEY and CDR2 SMNVEV (reference sequence). The CDR3 bases are TGTGCCAGCAGTTTATCGGAGACGGGAAATGAGCAGTTCTTC. It codes for CASSLSETGNEQFF.

V gene TRBV5-1 combines with J gene TRBJ1-6; 9 bases fit TRBD1. There are 18 residues in the CDR3. V lost 1 base to trimming and J lost 0 bases; unmatched junction nucleotides: 5. Germline loops: CDR1 SGHRS, CDR2 YFSETQ. CDR3 sequence: CASSLWDRARSYNSPLHF. The CDR3 DNA sequence: TGCGCCAGCAGCTTGTGGGACAGGGCCCGCTCCTATAATTCACCCCTCCACTTT.

The chain couples TRBV6-5 to TRBJ2-5, with 11 bases identical to TRBD2. Germline CDR1 and CDR2: MNHEY and SVGAGI. This CDR3 contains 15 residues. The ends lost 6 bases at V and 5 bases at J; junction bases unmatched: 8. CDR3 protein: CASRTLAGAGETQYF. The CDR3 DNA follows: TGTGCCAGCAGAACACTAGCGGGGGCTGGTGAGACCCAGTACTTC.

This sequence joins TRBV29-1 and TRBJ2-5; the match to TRBD2 covers 7 bases. The J segment lost 3 bases and the V segment lost 0 bases, leaving 4 bases of the junction unmatched. The germline CDR1 and CDR2 sequences are SQVTM and ANQGSEA. There are 14 residues in the CDR3. The CDR3 DNA reads as TGCAGCGTTGAAGAGGGGGAGGGGAAAGAGACCCAGTACTTC. This translates into CSVEEGEGKETQYF.

This clone was seen a single time. The genes are TRBV27 and TRBJ1-3; 8 bases are a match to TRBD1. The CDR3 spans 14 residues. Germline loops: CDR1 MNHEY, CDR2 SMNVEV (reference sequence). V lost 6 bases and J lost 4; bases outside the gene matches: 5. The CDR3 DNA sequence: TGTGCCAGCAGATCTGGACAGGGAGGAAACACCATATATTTT. Translated: CASRSGQGGNTIYF.

This sequence joins TRBV10-3 and TRBJ2-3; no reliable D call. This CDR3 has 11 residues. The V end lost 4 bases, the J end lost 8 bases, and 7 bases lay between the germline ends. Germline-derived CDR1 and CDR2 are ENHRY and SYGVKD. CDR3 nucleotide sequence: TGTGCCATCAGTGGGAGTGTTACGCAGTATTTT. Translated, it gives CAISGSVTQYF.

The V call is TRBV29-1, the J call TRBJ2-3; D is possibly TRBD1 (6 bases). V was shortened by 7 bases and J by 13 bases, with 27 bases between the two germline ends. The CDR3 length is 14 residues. CDR1 and CDR2 (germline): SQVTM, ANQGSEA. CDR3: CSAIRDDRQGPEYF. Written as DNA, the CDR3 is TGCAGCGCAATCCGGGACGACAGGCAAGGGCCTGAGTATTTT.

This chain uses TRBV4-2 with TRBJ1-5, with 7 bases fitting TRBD1. Germline V CDR1 and CDR2: LGHNA, YNFKEQ. The V gene end was trimmed by 4 bases and the J gene end by 4 bases; junction bases not matched to a gene: 7. This CDR3 has 15 residues. Here the CDR3 reads CASSPWTGMNQPQHF. The CDR3 DNA sequence: TGTGCCAGCAGCCCTTGGACAGGAATGAATCAGCCCCAGCATTTT.

The rearrangement joins TRBV6-5 to TRBJ1-1; TRBD1 matches at 9 bases. Germline V gene data show CDR1 as MNHEY and CDR2 as SVGAGI. The V and J ends lost 5 bases and 1 base, in that order; junction bases with no gene match: 2. This CDR3 region has 14 residues. The CDR3 nucleotides read TGTGCCAGCAGTATGGGACAGGGGAACACTGAAGCTTTCTTT. Translating gives CASSMGQGNTEAFF.

V and J are TRBV2 and TRBJ1-1; maybe TRBD1 (5 bases). Deletions cut 8 bases from V and 6 bases from J, with 22 bases between. This CDR3 has 15 residues. CDR1 is SNHLY, CDR2 FYNNEI, per germline. Here the CDR3 DNA reads TGTGCCAGCGTAGGGGCAGGTCTGGTGGGTGCTGAAGCTTTCTTT. It translates to CASVGAGLVGAEAFF.

The V and J genes are TRBV28 and TRBJ2-2, with a tentative D call TRBD1 (8 bases). V was pared by 5 bases and J by 7 bases, with 14 bases between. This CDR3 has 14 amino acids. Germline-derived CDR1 and CDR2 are MDHEN and SYDVKM. The DNA of the CDR3 is TGTGCCAGCAGTGAACAGGGGGGGAACGGGGAGCTGTTTTTT. Protein: CASSEQGGNGELFF.

This rearrangement joins TRBV6-1 to TRBJ1-2; D is uncertain. This CDR3 region has 13 residues. Germline CDR1 reads MNHNS; CDR2 reads SASEGT. Trimming cost V 4 bases and J 4 bases, with 10 bases left between them. Here the CDR3 reads CASSARGSYGYTF. CDR3 DNA: TGTGCCAGCAGTGCCCGGGGAAGCTATGGCTACACCTTC.

The rearrangement joins TRBV5-1 to TRBJ1-2, with TRBD1 identical over 10 bases. The V segment lost 4 bases and the J segment 6 bases; nucleotides outside the gene matches: 9. CDR3 length: 15 amino acids. Germline V gene lookup returns CDR1 SGHRS and CDR2 YFSETQ. DNA for the CDR3: TGCGCCAGCAGCCCGGGACAGGGGTATTTAGATGGCTACACCTTC. Amino acid sequence: CASSPGQGYLDGYTF. Full variable domain (remainder filled in from reference TRBV5-1 and TRBJ1-2): KAGVTQTPRYLIKTRGQQVTLSCSPISGHRSVSWYQQTPGQGLQFLFEYFSETQRNKGNFPGRFSGRQFSNSRSEMNVSTLELGDSALYLCASSPGQGYLDGYTFGSGTRLTVV.

This clone was counted a few times. The chain couples TRBV18 to TRBJ1-4; 7 nucleotides agree with TRBD1. J was trimmed by 8 bases and V by 3 bases; bases with no gene match: 3. The CDR3 spans 13 residues. Germline V CDR1 and CDR2: KGHSH, LQKENI. The CDR3 DNA is TGTGCCAGCTCACCTTTCAGGGGGGAAAAACTGTTTTTT. Translated: CASSPFRGEKLFF. Supplemented by reference TRBV18 and TRBJ1-4, the full variable domain reads NAGVMQNPRHLVRRRGQEARLRCSPMKGHSHVYWYRQLPEEGLKFMVYLQKENIIDESGMPKERFSAEFPKEGPSILRIQQVVRGDSAAYFCASSPFRGEKLFFGSGTQLSVL.

The chain joins TRBV2 to TRBJ1-1, with D tentatively TRBD1 (6 bases). Germline CDR1 SNHLY, CDR2 FYNNEI. The CDR3 has 13 residues. V was clipped by 8 bases and J by 11 bases, with 21 bases between them. The CDR3 is CASSEDSGVRAFF. The CDR3, as DNA: TGTGCCAGCTCCGAGGACAGCGGGGTGAGGGCTTTCTTT.

This clone was seen more than once but under ten times. The CDR3 sequence is CASNSLSSYNEQFF. CDR3 coding DNA: TGTGCCAGCAATAGCCTCAGCTCCTACAATGAGCAGTTCTTC. The V gene is TRBV6-5, the J gene TRBJ2-1; D is uncertain. The CDR3 covers 14 residues. Germline V gives CDR1 MNHEY, CDR2 SVGAGI. Trimming removed 7 bases from V and 0 bases from J, with 10 bases in between.